A single sample is the source of the 31 T cell receptor beta chains below, sequenced in a study of identical twins. TCRdb passed the 5' RACE reads through MiXCR, listing each CDR3 protein once. This table holds under 400,000 distinct CDR3 sequences, about 9% found once. The sample consisted of naive T cells sorted from blood. The receptors come from a woman aged 50 to 60 in good health.

The rearrangement joins TRBV5-5 to TRBJ1-6; TRBD1 is a possible D gene (5 bases). CDR1 and CDR2 (germline): SGHKS, YYEKEE (reference sequence). Trimming stripped 2 bases from V and 9 bases from J, with 12 bases between. The CDR3 extends over 14 amino acids. CDR3 coding DNA: TGTGCCAGCAGCTTAGGAGGGGTTATTTCACCCCTCCACTTT. The encoded protein is CASSLGGVISPLHF.

The gene calls are TRBV5-1 and TRBJ2-6; a weak D match, TRBD2 (5 bases). The V end was cut by 1 base, the J end by 0 bases, with 11 bases between. CDR3 length equals 17 residues. Germline V gives CDR1 SGHRS, CDR2 YFSETQ. The CDR3 DNA is TGCGCCAGCAGCTTGAGCGGTACTAACTCTGGGGCCAACGTCCTGACTTTC. This encodes CASSLSGTNSGANVLTF.

This clonotype was picked up a small number of times. J is TRBJ2-3 and V is TRBV7-2; D unclear. The CDR3 extends over 9 amino acids. CDR1 is SGHTA, CDR2 FQGNSA, per germline. Trimming stripped 4 bases from V and 10 bases from J, with 3 bases between. CDR3 nucleotides: TGTGCCAGCAGCTACTCGCAGTATTTT. It encodes CASSYSQYF.

V is TRBV6-1 and J is TRBJ2-5; a weak D match, TRBD2 (5 bases). This CDR3 has 14 residues. Per germline, CDR1 MNHNS and CDR2 SASEGT. The V end was cut by 6 bases, the J end by 0 bases, with 11 bases between. CDR3 region: CASSGRAHQETQYF. The CDR3 DNA follows: TGTGCCAGCAGCGGGCGGGCTCACCAAGAGACCCAGTACTTC.

V usage is TRBV29-1 and J usage is TRBJ1-1; D unresolved. CDR3 size: 13 residues. Germline CDR1 SQVTM, CDR2 ANQGSEA. The V end was cut by 5 bases, the J end by 1 base, with 11 bases between. CDR3 amino acids: CSVFRLENTEAFF. CDR3 nucleotides: TGCAGCGTTTTCCGGTTAGAGAACACTGAAGCTTTCTTT.

This clonotype was seen only a few times. V gene TRBV12-3 or TRBV12-4 combines with J gene TRBJ2-1; D is undetermined. The CDR3 runs 14 residues. Trimming stripped 9 bases from V and 6 bases from J, with 18 bases between. CDR3 in amino acids: CASFEAGRSNEQFF. The CDR3 DNA sequence: TGTGCCAGTTTCGAGGCAGGCAGGAGCAATGAGCAGTTCTTC.

There are many counts of this clonotype. This sequence joins TRBV15 and TRBJ1-2; 10 positions match TRBD1. Germline V gene lookup returns CDR1 LNHNV and CDR2 YYDKDF (reference sequence). V shed 2 bases, J shed 2 bases, and the junction held 2 bases outside the gene matches. The CDR3 runs 15 residues. Here the CDR3 DNA reads TGTGCCACCAGCAGATCGGGACAGGGGAACTATGGCTACACCTTC. It specifies CATSRSGQGNYGYTF.

The chain carries TRBV5-1 and TRBJ2-7, with TRBD2 matching over 10 bases. Losses at the gene ends were 1 base for V and 4 bases for J; bases not matched to a gene: 8. This CDR3 comprises 16 residues. Germline lookup yields CDR1 SGHRS and CDR2 YFSETQ. The CDR3 DNA is TGCGCCAGCAGCTTGTTGGCGACTAGCGGGTTTTACGAGCAGTACTTC. Translation gives CASSLLATSGFYEQYF.

The chain combines TRBV13 with TRBJ2-5; perhaps TRBD1 as D (5 bases). Trimming shortened V by 5 bases and J by 1 base, and 11 bases separated the two germline ends. CDR3 size: 14 residues. CDR1 is PRHDT, CDR2 FYEKMQ, per germline (reference sequence). The CDR3: CASSAKDTQETQYF. In DNA form, the CDR3 reads TGTGCCAGCAGCGCCAAGGACACCCAAGAGACCCAGTACTTC.

This clonotype turned up a few times. The V and J genes are TRBV5-1 and TRBJ2-7; TRBD1 matches 11 bases. Germline V gene lookup returns CDR1 SGHRS and CDR2 YFSETQ. The CDR3 runs to 14 residues. The J segment lost 6 bases and the V segment lost 4 bases, leaving 6 bases of the junction unmatched. The DNA of the CDR3 is TGCGCCAGCAGCCAGGGACAGGGGGGGTTCGAGCAGTACTTC. Encoded protein: CASSQGQGGFEQYF.

The CDR3 loop is CAISESTVYGYTF. CDR3 DNA: TGTGCCATCAGTGAGTCGACCGTGTATGGCTACACCTTC. The chain combines TRBV10-3 with TRBJ1-2, with no clear D. CDR1 and CDR2 from the germline V gene are ENHRY and SYGVKD. CDR3 length: 13 residues. Trimming left V 0 bases short and J 5 bases short, with 7 bases between.

Concerning this clonotype: A junction boundary mismatches the germline segment, possibly from a read error. V is TRBV4-1 and J is TRBJ2-2; D is tentatively TRBD1 or TRBD2 (5 bases each). This CDR3 contains 13 residues. Germline assignment: CDR1 MGHRA and CDR2 YSYEKL. The CDR3 region has the DNA TGCGCCAGCAGCCAAGATGAGGGGTTTCAGCTGCTTTTT. Protein product: CASSQDEGFQLLF.

This clonotype was picked up a small number of times. The chain links TRBV12-3 or TRBV12-4 to TRBJ2-3, with 7 bases fitting TRBD2. This CDR3 is 15 amino acids long. The ends lost 4 bases at V and 6 bases at J; junction bases unmatched: 10. The CDR3 sequence: CASSSRTRTRDTQYF. CDR3 sequence (DNA): TGTGCCAGCAGTTCCCGGACTAGGACGCGGGATACGCAGTATTTT.

This clonotype was seen ten or more times. This rearrangement joins TRBV5-5 to TRBJ2-5, with D unresolved. V shed 4 bases and J shed 2 bases, with 9 bases lying between them. The CDR3 runs to 13 residues. Germline values: CDR1 SGHKS, CDR2 YYEKEE (reference sequence). The CDR3 loop is CASSTINQETQYF. CDR3 bases: TGTGCCAGCAGCACGATAAATCAAGAGACCCAGTACTTC.

The chain has TRBV6-6 and TRBJ1-3; no reliable D call. The CDR3 runs to 15 residues. The germline V and J ends were trimmed by 2 bases and 0 bases, with 8 bases remaining between them. CDR1 and CDR2 from the germline V gene are MNHNY and SVGAGI (reference sequence). The CDR3 sequence: CASSYPDISGNTIYF. As DNA, the CDR3 is TGTGCCAGCAGTTACCCCGACATCTCTGGAAACACCATATATTTT.

This clonotype was seen ten or more times. J is TRBJ2-5 and V is TRBV12-3 or TRBV12-4; 9 nucleotides match TRBD2. With V trimmed by 6 bases and J by 6 bases, 11 bases remained unmatched. CDR3 size: 15 residues. The CDR3 DNA sequence: TGTGCCAGCAGCCCCCCCGCGGGGGGGCGAAAGACCCAGTACTTC. Its protein product is CASSPPAGGRKTQYF.

This clonotype came up many times. This chain joins TRBV4-1 and TRBJ1-3; D ambiguous. The CDR3 contains 15 residues. The germline CDR1 and CDR2 sequences are MGHRA and YSYEKL. V lost 1 base to trimming and J lost 0 bases, with 7 bases between them. For the CDR3, the DNA is TGCGCCAGCAGCCAAGTCTCGCTCTCTGGAAACACCATATATTTT. Translated, it gives CASSQVSLSGNTIYF.

V usage is TRBV5-6 and J usage is TRBJ1-5; maybe TRBD1 (6 bases). The CDR3 contains 15 residues. Per germline, CDR1 SGHDT and CDR2 YYEEEE. V was shortened by 0 bases and J by 2 bases, with 9 bases between the two germline ends. The CDR3, as DNA: TGTGCCAGCAGCTTGGAGGCAGGGGGCAATCAGCCCCAGCATTTT. Its protein product is CASSLEAGGNQPQHF.

The gene calls are TRBV28 and TRBJ1-5; a possible D gene is TRBD1 (5 bases). Deletions cut 5 bases from V and 7 bases from J, with 18 bases between. The CDR3 spans 15 residues. Looked up from germline, CDR1 is MDHEN and CDR2 is SYDVKM. CDR3: CASSPPDGGTQPQHF. CDR3 nucleotide sequence: TGTGCCAGCAGTCCGCCTGATGGGGGAACGCAGCCCCAGCATTTT. Combining the CDR3 with reference TRBV28 and TRBJ1-5 gives the whole variable domain DVKVTQSSRYLVKRTGEKVFLECVQDMDHENMFWYRQDPGLGLRLIYFSYDVKMKEKGDIPEGYSVSREKKERFSLILESASTNQTSMYLCASSPPDGGTQPQHFGDGTRLSIL.

The V call is TRBV12-3 or TRBV12-4, the J call TRBJ2-3; D gene ambiguous. The CDR3 extends over 12 amino acids. The germline V and J ends were trimmed by 6 bases and 7 bases, with 11 bases remaining between them. For the CDR3, the DNA is TGTGCCAGCAGCCCTAACACGAATACGCAGTATTTT. Its translation is CASSPNTNTQYF.

Turning to this clonotype: An end of the junction differs from the germline gene, which may be a read error. The rearrangement links TRBV18 to TRBJ2-7; the D gene is possibly TRBD2 (6 bases). The CDR3 is 15 amino acids. CDR1 is KGHSH and CDR2 is LQKENI in the germline V gene. The CDR3 coding sequence is TGTCCCAGCTCACCATCCGGGAGAGGCTCCTACGAGCAGTACTTC. It encodes CPSSPSGRGSYEQYF.

A few counts support this clonotype. The gene calls are TRBV12-3 or TRBV12-4 and TRBJ2-1; TRBD2 aligns across 8 bases. With 6 bases clipped from V and 6 bases from J, the junction kept 10 bases outside the gene matches. CDR3 length: 15 residues. CDR3 amino acids: CASRSYIAGSNEQFF. CDR3 DNA sequence: TGTGCCAGCAGATCGTACATAGCGGGAAGCAATGAGCAGTTCTTC.

This clonotype came up a few times. This sequence joins TRBV15 and TRBJ2-3, with 12 bases lining up with TRBD2. Germline V gives CDR1 LNHNV, CDR2 YYDKDF (reference sequence). The CDR3 contains 18 residues. Trimming removed 0 bases from V and 3 bases from J; junction bases left unmatched: 7. The CDR3 DNA follows: TGTGCCACCAGCAGAGATTTTCTAGCGGGAGGGAATACAGATACGCAGTATTTT. Its protein product is CATSRDFLAGGNTDTQYF.

This clonotype was found many times. J is TRBJ2-7 and V is TRBV12-3 or TRBV12-4; 7 bases map to TRBD2. The CDR3 extends over 13 amino acids. The trim removed 5 bases at V and 4 bases at J, leaving 5 bases unmatched. The CDR3 is CASSLGGRYEQYF. The CDR3 nucleotides read TGTGCCAGCAGTCTGGGGGGGAGGTACGAGCAGTACTTC.

This clonotype occurred a few times. The J gene is TRBJ2-3, the V gene TRBV5-1, with 10 bases matching TRBD2. The ends lost 2 bases at V and 1 base at J; junction bases unmatched: 7. CDR3 size: 17 residues. Germline values: CDR1 SGHRS, CDR2 YFSETQ. The CDR3 is CASSFVGTSERTDTQYF. DNA for the CDR3: TGCGCCAGCAGCTTTGTTGGGACTAGCGAGCGCACAGATACGCAGTATTTT.

The V call is TRBV5-1, the J call TRBJ2-5, with D possibly being TRBD1 (6 bases). V was trimmed by 0 bases and J by 5 bases, leaving 17 bases between them. The CDR3 loop spans 16 amino acids. Looked up from germline, CDR1 is SGHRS and CDR2 is YFSETQ. The CDR3 here is CASSLAISGDGETQYF. The DNA of the CDR3 is TGCGCCAGCAGCTTGGCCATTTCAGGGGATGGGGAGACCCAGTACTTC.

At least ten counts were recorded for this clonotype. The chain is built from TRBV29-1 and TRBJ2-1, with D tentatively TRBD2 (6 bases). The V and J ends lost 7 bases and 9 bases respectively, with 13 bases between them. From germline, CDR1 is SQVTM and CDR2 ANQGSEA. The CDR3 spans 11 residues. The CDR3 region is CSASYGSEQFF. In DNA form, the CDR3 reads TGCAGCGCCTCATACGGGAGTGAGCAGTTCTTC.

At least ten counts were recorded for this clonotype. The V gene is TRBV20-1, the J gene TRBJ2-1, with no clear D. Germline loops: CDR1 DFQATT, CDR2 SNEGSKA (reference sequence). The CDR3 runs 11 residues. Deletions cut 3 bases from V and 7 bases from J, with 7 bases between. DNA for the CDR3: TGCAGTGCTAGGTGGTGGAATGAGCAGTTCTTC. It translates to CSARWWNEQFF.

Comment on this clonotype: The germline gene is not matched at one end of the junction; a read error may be the cause. V gene TRBV11-3 combines with J gene TRBJ1-3; a possible D gene is TRBD1 (5 bases). The CDR3 runs 16 residues. From germline, CDR1 is SGHNT and CDR2 YENEEA. The CDR3: CASSPRGGKAGNTTYF. The DNA for the CDR3 is TGTGCCAGCAGCCCCCGGGGGGGAAAAGCTGGAAACACCACATATTTT.

The rearrangement links TRBV29-1 to TRBJ2-7, with D perhaps TRBD1 or TRBD2 (5 bases each). Germline-derived CDR1 and CDR2 are SQVTM and ANQGSEA. This CDR3 has 12 amino acids. Trimming removed 6 bases from V and 5 bases from J, with 14 bases in between. The CDR3, as DNA: TGCAGCGTCGGGGCAGGTTCGGACGAGCAGTACTTC. This sequence encodes CSVGAGSDEQYF.

The chain carries TRBV29-1 and TRBJ2-1; D is perhaps TRBD1 (6 bases). Trimming cost V 6 bases and J 0 bases, with 15 bases left between them. Looked up from germline, CDR1 is SQVTM and CDR2 is ANQGSEA. The CDR3 extends over 15 amino acids. CDR3 residues: CSVTYGTRSYNEQFF. The CDR3 DNA reads as TGCAGCGTCACGTATGGGACACGCTCCTACAATGAGCAGTTCTTC.